The 20 T cell receptor beta chains given below trace back to one sample, sequenced in a study of blood T cell repertoires in COVID-19. Some clones are missing from TCRdb's copy, which holds only in-frame ones; the method was immunoSEQ multiplex PCR. The data contain about 100,000 clones, almost 80% of them singletons. Specimen: peripheral blood. These receptors originate from a man between 65 and 85 years old with active or convalescent COVID-19.

V is TRBV11-2 and J is TRBJ2-5; 15 bases line up with TRBD2. V was clipped by 5 bases and J by 5 bases; unmatched bases: 6. Looked up from germline, CDR1 is SGHAT and CDR2 is FQNNGV. The CDR3 runs to 16 residues. This CDR3 is CASSPGLAGGVETQYF. The CDR3 DNA reads as TGTGCCAGCAGCCCGGGACTAGCGGGAGGTGTGGAGACCCAGTACTTC.

The rearrangement joins TRBV15 to TRBJ2-1; weak D call: TRBD2 (5 bases). With 1 base removed from V and 4 bases from J, the gap between germline ends came to 8 bases. This CDR3 is 14 amino acids long. Germline V CDR1 and CDR2: LNHNV, YYDKDF (reference sequence). The CDR3 spells CATSRARDYNEQFF. CDR3 coding DNA: TGTGCCACCAGCAGAGCTCGGGATTACAATGAGCAGTTCTTC.

The V and J genes are TRBV2 and TRBJ1-6; a weak D match, TRBD1 (5 bases). The germline V gene encodes CDR1 SNHLY and CDR2 FYNNEI. The CDR3 contains 15 residues. V was pared by 2 bases and J by 0 bases, with 5 bases between. The CDR3 nucleotides are TGTGCCAGCAGTGAAAGGGGCTCCTATAATTCACCCCTCCACTTT. Protein product: CASSERGSYNSPLHF.

The chain combines TRBV4-2 with TRBJ2-7, with 7 bases matching TRBD1. Losses at the gene ends were 2 bases for V and 6 bases for J; bases not matched to a gene: 7. The CDR3 runs to 14 residues. Germline V lookup: CDR1 LGHNA, CDR2 YNFKEQ. CDR3 sequence (DNA): TGTGCCAGCAGCCAAACAGGGGCTTTGACCGAGCAGTACTTC. Translating gives CASSQTGALTEQYF.

The rearrangement uses TRBV28 and TRBJ2-1; possible D gene TRBD1, 5 bases. The CDR3 is 14 residues long. V was pared by 4 bases and J by 6 bases, with 13 bases between. Germline loops: CDR1 MDHEN, CDR2 SYDVKM. As DNA, the CDR3 is TGTGCCAGCAGTTCGGCAGGGTCGGTCAATGAGCAGTTCTTC. Translation gives CASSSAGSVNEQFF.

The V call is TRBV19, the J call TRBJ2-7; D may be TRBD1 (5 bases). The V gene's germline CDR1 is LNHDA and CDR2 SQIVND (reference sequence). V was trimmed by 1 base and J by 2 bases, leaving 9 bases between them. This CDR3 is 14 amino acids long. CDR3 in amino acids: CASSIVGQTYEQYF. The CDR3 DNA reads TGTGCCAGTAGTATAGTTGGACAAACCTACGAGCAGTACTTC.

This chain connects TRBV5-5 to TRBJ2-3; a possible D gene is TRBD1 (6 bases). The germline V gene encodes CDR1 SGHKS and CDR2 YYEKEE (reference sequence). V lost 4 bases to trimming and J lost 3 bases, with 15 bases between them. The CDR3 spans 15 residues. The CDR3: CASSNTGSGTDTQYF. DNA for the CDR3: TGTGCCAGCAGCAATACAGGGTCGGGAACAGATACGCAGTATTTT.

The chain joins TRBV10-3 to TRBJ2-7, with 9 bases aligning to TRBD1. The length of the CDR3 is 14 residues. V trimming: 10 bases; J trimming: 2 bases; junction bases outside the gene matches: 9. Germline V CDR1 and CDR2: ENHRY, SYGVKD. CDR3 sequence reads: CATNTGQGPYEQYF. CDR3 bases: TGTGCCACCAATACGGGACAGGGACCCTACGAGCAGTACTTC.

J is TRBJ1-1 and V is TRBV4-2, with D uncertain. CDR3 size: 14 residues. Trimming stripped 5 bases from V and 0 bases from J, with 10 bases between. CDR1 and CDR2 from the germline V gene are LGHNA and YNFKEQ. The CDR3 DNA reads as TGTGCCAGCAGCACCCAGGAATTGAACACTGAAGCTTTCTTT. Translation gives CASSTQELNTEAFF.

The V and J genes are TRBV6-5 and TRBJ1-6; D may be TRBD1 (6 bases). Trimming left V 4 bases short and J 8 bases short, with 15 bases between. This CDR3 has 15 amino acids. Germline CDR1 MNHEY, CDR2 SVGAGI. CDR3 sequence (DNA): TGTGCCAGCAGTTCCACAGGGTGGGGGTATTCACCCCTCCACTTT. Its protein is CASSSTGWGYSPLHF.

The chain combines TRBV2 with TRBJ2-7; 7 bases are shared with TRBD2. Germline-derived CDR1 and CDR2 are SNHLY and FYNNEI. This CDR3 is built from 15 residues. V gave up 3 bases and J gave up 4 bases; unmatched junction bases: 9. In DNA form, the CDR3 reads TGTGCCAGCAGTGAGTGGGGGAGGGGCGAGTACGAGCAGTACTTC. This encodes CASSEWGRGEYEQYF.

The rearrangement links TRBV6-5 to TRBJ1-4; TRBD1 agrees at 9 bases. V shed 6 bases, J shed 8 bases, and the junction held 10 bases outside the gene matches. Germline V CDR1 and CDR2: MNHEY, SVGAGI. This CDR3 is built from 15 residues. Written as DNA, the CDR3 is TGTGCCAGCAGCCCACAGGGGGCTCGAGGCGAAAAACTGTTTTTT. It translates to CASSPQGARGEKLFF.

The rearrangement joins TRBV14 to TRBJ1-2, with D possibly matching TRBD1 (5 bases). Germline loops: CDR1 SGHDN, CDR2 FVKESK. The CDR3 loop spans 15 amino acids. V was cut by 0 bases and J by 3 bases, with 11 bases left in between. The CDR3 reads CASSQDETVDYGYTF. CDR3 coding DNA: TGTGCCAGCAGCCAAGATGAGACAGTTGACTATGGCTACACCTTC.

DNA of the CDR3: TGTGCCAGCAGCCAGAACAATGAGCAGTTCTTC. This encodes CASSQNNEQFF. This chain joins TRBV11-2 and TRBJ2-1; D uncertain. Trimming removed 5 bases at V and 5 bases at J, with 4 bases between. This CDR3 spans 11 amino acids. Germline V gene lookup returns CDR1 SGHAT and CDR2 FQNNGV.

This rearrangement joins TRBV2 to TRBJ1-2; 11 bases align to TRBD1. The CDR3 length is 14 residues. Germline V gene data show CDR1 as SNHLY and CDR2 as FYNNEI. Trimming cost V 4 bases and J 5 bases; bases outside gene matches: 3. CDR3 DNA: TGTGCCAGCAGTGGGGGGACAGGGGGGTATGGCTACACCTTC. Its protein is CASSGGTGGYGYTF.

The chain combines TRBV12-3 or TRBV12-4 with TRBJ2-7; 9 nucleotides align to TRBD1. The CDR3 consists of 13 residues. V was pared by 4 bases and J by 6 bases, with 4 bases of the junction left unmatched. The CDR3 nucleotides read TGTGCCAGCAGTTCGGGACAGGGAGGCGAGCAGTACTTC. Residues: CASSSGQGGEQYF.

Concerning this clone: One end of the junction fails to match germline, which may point to a read error. V gene TRBV3-1 (or the pseudogene TRBV3-2) combines with J gene TRBJ2-3, with TRBD2 matching 11 bases. From germline, CDR1 is LGHDT and CDR2 YNNKEL (reference sequence). The CDR3 consists of 14 residues. CDR3 loop: CASSPAGLAGGTDF. DNA of the CDR3: TGTGCCAGCAGCCCCGCAGGGCTAGCGGGGGGCACAGATTTT.

The rearrangement links TRBV7-2 to TRBJ2-7, with unresolved D. Germline CDR1 SGHTA, CDR2 FQGNSA. Trimming took 5 bases from V and 2 from J, leaving 13 bases between them. This CDR3 is built from 14 residues. CDR3 sequence (DNA): TGTGCCAGCAGCCCTCGGTCCCTCCCCTACGAGCAGTACTTC. Residues: CASSPRSLPYEQYF.

This clone was seen a few times. V is TRBV6-5 and J is TRBJ1-2; D possibly corresponds to TRBD1 (5 bases). Germline loops: CDR1 MNHEY, CDR2 SVGAGI. V was trimmed by 2 bases and J by 6 bases, leaving 16 bases between them. The CDR3 extends over 15 amino acids. The DNA of the CDR3 is TGTGCCAGCAGTTACAGCAGGGATTGGGTTGATGGCTACACCTTC. Translation gives CASSYSRDWVDGYTF.

In its sample, this clone was seen once. The J gene is TRBJ2-3, the V gene TRBV29-1; TRBD1 agrees at 7 bases. Germline V gene sequence: CDR1 SQVTM, CDR2 ANQGSEA. V shed 7 bases and J 5 bases; nucleotides not matched to a gene: 9. The CDR3 extends over 13 amino acids. DNA for the CDR3: TGCAGCGGCCAGACAGGGTGGGGAGATACGCAGTATTTT. This translates into CSGQTGWGDTQYF.